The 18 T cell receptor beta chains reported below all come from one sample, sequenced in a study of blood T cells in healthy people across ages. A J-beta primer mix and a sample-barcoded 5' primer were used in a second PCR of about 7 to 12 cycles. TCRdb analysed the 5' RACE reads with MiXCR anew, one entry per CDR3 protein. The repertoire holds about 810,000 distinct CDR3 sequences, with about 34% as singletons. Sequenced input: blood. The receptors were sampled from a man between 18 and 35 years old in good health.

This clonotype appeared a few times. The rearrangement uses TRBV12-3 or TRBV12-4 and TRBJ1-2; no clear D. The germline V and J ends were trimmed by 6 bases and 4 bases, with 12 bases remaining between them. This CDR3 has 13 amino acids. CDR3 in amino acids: CASSPDGIYGYTF. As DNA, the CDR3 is TGTGCCAGCAGCCCGGACGGAATCTATGGCTACACCTTC.

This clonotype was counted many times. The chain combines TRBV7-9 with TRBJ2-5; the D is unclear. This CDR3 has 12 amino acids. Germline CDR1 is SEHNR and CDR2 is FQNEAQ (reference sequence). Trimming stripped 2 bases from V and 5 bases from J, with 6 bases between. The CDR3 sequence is CASSLNLETQYF. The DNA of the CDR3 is TGTGCCAGCAGCTTAAACTTGGAGACCCAGTACTTC.

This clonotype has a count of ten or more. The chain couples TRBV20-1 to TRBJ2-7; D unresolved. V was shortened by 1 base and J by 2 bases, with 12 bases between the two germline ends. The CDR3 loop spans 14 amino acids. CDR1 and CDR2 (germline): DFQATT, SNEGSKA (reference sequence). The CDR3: CSARGPYSAYEQYF. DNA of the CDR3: TGCAGTGCTAGAGGGCCTTACAGTGCCTACGAGCAGTACTTC.

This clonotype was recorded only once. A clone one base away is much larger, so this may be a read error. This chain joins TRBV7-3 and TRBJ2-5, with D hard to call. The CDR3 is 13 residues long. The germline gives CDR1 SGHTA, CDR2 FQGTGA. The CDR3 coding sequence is TGTGCCGGCAGCCCCATGGCCCAAGAGACCCAGTACTTC. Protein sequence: CAGSPMAQETQYF. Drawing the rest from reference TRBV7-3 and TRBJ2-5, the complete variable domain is GAGVSQTPSNKVTEKGKYVELRCDPISGHTALYWYRQSLGQGPEFLIYFQGTGAADDSGLPNDRFFAVRPEGSVSTLKIQRTERGDSAVYLCAGSPMAQETQYFGPGTRLLVL.

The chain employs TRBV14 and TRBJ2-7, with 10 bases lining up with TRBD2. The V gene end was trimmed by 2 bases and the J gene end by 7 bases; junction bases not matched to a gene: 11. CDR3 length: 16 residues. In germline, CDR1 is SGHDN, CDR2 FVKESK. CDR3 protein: CASSQFLAGEDNEQYF. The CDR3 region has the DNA TGTGCCAGCAGCCAATTCCTAGCGGGGGAGGACAATGAGCAGTACTTC.

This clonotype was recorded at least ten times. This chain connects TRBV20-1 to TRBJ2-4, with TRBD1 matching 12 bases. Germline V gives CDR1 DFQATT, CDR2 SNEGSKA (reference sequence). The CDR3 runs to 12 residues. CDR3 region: CAPPGQGAIQYF. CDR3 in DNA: TGCGCCCCACCGGGACAGGGGGCCATTCAGTACTTC.

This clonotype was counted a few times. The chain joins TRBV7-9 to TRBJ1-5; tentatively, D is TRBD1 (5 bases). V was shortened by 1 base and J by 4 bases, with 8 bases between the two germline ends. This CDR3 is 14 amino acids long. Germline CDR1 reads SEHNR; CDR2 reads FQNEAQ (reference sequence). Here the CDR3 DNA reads TGTGCCAGCAGCTTAGGGGACTTGAATCAGCCCCAGCATTTT. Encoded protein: CASSLGDLNQPQHF.

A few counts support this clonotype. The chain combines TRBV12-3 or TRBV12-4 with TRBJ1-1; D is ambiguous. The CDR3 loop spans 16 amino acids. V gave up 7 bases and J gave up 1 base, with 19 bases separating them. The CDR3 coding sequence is TGTGCCAGCAACCATAGATTGGCTGAGCCGAACACTGAAGCTTTCTTT. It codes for CASNHRLAEPNTEAFF.

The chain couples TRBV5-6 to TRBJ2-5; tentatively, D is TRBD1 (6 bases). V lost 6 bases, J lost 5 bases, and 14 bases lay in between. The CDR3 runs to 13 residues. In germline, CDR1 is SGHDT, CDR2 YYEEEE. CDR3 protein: CASTRGQGETQYF. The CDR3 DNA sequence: TGTGCCAGCACCCGAGGGCAGGGGGAGACCCAGTACTTC.

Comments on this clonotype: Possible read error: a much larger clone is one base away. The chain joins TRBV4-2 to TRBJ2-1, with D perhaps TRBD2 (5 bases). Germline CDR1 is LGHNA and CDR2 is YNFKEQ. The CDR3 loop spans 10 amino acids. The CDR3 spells CASRGGERFF. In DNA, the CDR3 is TGTGCCAGCAGGGGTGGGGAGCGGTTCTTC.

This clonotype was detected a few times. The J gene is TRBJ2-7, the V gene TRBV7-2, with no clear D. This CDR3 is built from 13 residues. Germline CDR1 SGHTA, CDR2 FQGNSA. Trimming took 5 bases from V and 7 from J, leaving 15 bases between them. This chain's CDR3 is CASSKEFHNEQYF. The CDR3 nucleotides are TGTGCCAGCAGCAAAGAATTCCACAATGAGCAGTACTTC.

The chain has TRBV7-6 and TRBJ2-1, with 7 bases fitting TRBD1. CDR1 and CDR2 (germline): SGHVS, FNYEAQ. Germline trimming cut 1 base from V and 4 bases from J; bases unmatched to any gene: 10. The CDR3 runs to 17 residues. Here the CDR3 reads CASSLGDRAPGYNEQFF. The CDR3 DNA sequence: TGTGCCAGCAGCTTAGGGGACAGAGCACCGGGGTACAATGAGCAGTTCTTC.

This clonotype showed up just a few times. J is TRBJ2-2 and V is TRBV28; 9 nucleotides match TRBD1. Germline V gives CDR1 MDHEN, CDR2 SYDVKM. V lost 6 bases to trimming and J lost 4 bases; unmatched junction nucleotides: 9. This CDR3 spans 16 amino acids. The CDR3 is CASSPTGGEGTGELFF. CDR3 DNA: TGTGCCAGCAGCCCGACAGGGGGAGAAGGCACCGGGGAGCTGTTTTTT.

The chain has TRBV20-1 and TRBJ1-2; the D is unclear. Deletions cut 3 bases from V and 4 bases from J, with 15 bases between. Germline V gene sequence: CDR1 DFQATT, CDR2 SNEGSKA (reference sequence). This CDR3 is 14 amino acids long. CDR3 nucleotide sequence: TGCAGTGCTAGCCCAGGTGGTTTCGGCTATGGCTACACCTTC. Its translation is CSASPGGFGYGYTF.

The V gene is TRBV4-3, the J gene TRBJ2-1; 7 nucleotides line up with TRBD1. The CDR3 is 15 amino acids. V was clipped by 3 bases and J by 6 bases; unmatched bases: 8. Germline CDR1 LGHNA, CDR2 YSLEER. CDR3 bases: TGCGCCAGCAGCCAGACAGGGAATAGGGCCAATGAGCAGTTCTTC. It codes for CASSQTGNRANEQFF.

CDR3 DNA sequence: TGTGCCAGCAGCGGTACAGGGAGCAACTATGGCTACACCTTC. Translation: CASSGTGSNYGYTF. V and J are TRBV12-3 or TRBV12-4 and TRBJ1-2, with D tentatively TRBD1 (6 bases). Trimming shortened V by 6 bases and J by 2 bases, and 13 bases separated the two germline ends. The CDR3 length is 14 residues.

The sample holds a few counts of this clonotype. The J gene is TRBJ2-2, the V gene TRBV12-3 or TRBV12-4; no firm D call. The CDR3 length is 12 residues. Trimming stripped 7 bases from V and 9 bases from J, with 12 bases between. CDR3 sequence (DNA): TGTGCCAGCACCGACGCCCCCCGGGAGCTGTTTTTT. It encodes CASTDAPRELFF.

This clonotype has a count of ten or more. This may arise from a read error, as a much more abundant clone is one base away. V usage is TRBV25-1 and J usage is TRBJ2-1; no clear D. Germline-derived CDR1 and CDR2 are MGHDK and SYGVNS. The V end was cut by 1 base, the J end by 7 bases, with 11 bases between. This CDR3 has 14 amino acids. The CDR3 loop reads CASSECSDWNEQFF. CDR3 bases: TGTGCCAGCAGTGAATGCTCGGATTGGAATGAGCAGTTCTTC. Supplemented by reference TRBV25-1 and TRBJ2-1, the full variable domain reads EADIYQTPRYLVIGTGKKITLECSQTMGHDKMYWYQQDPGMELHLIHYSYGVNSTEKGDLSSESTVSRIRTEHFPLTLESARPSHTSQYLCASSECSDWNEQFFGPGTRLTVL.